These T cell receptor beta chains were read from a single sample in a study of cytomegalovirus exposure and HLA in healthy donors. Generated by immunoSEQ multiplex PCR, the TCRdb table keeps only in-frame clones and is missing some. Among 100,000 to 150,000 clones, roughly 66% were seen once, and the ten largest hold approximately 4.3%. Sequencing input: PBMCs. All receptors come from a man in his sixties in good health and CMV-seropositive. Each CDR3 is given with its conserved first and last residue. Fields, in order: J gene, D gene, clone size, V gene, CDR3 DNA, CDR3 protein. The D gene is left open where the match is weak. A row's size may be missing; if present it is once, few, many or a size class.

TRBJ2-2 | TRBD1 | . | TRBV28 | TGTGCCAGCAGGTCGACCGGGACAGGGGTTACCGGGGAGCTGTTTTTT | CASRSTGTGVTGELFF
TRBJ2-2 | . | . | TRBV2 | TGTGCCAGCGCCCAGACAGGGAACACCGGGGAGCTGTTTTTT | CASAQTGNTGELFF
TRBJ1-1 | TRBD1 | . | TRBV2 | TGTGCCAGTGTGATGACAGGGGTCAACACTGAAGCTTTCTTT | CASVMTGVNTEAFF
TRBJ2-7 | . | many | TRBV5-6 | TGTGCCAGCAGCTTGGCTGGGGCCCTCTCCTACGAGCAGTACTTC | CASSLAGALSYEQYF
TRBJ2-3 | . | . | TRBV5-1 | TGCGCCAGCAGCTTGGCAGCGGCCTCAGCGGATACGCAGTATTTT | CASSLAAASADTQYF
TRBJ1-1 | . | few | TRBV5-4 | TGTGCCAGCAGCCGAGAACAGGGAGCTGAAGCTTTCTTT | CASSREQGAEAFF
TRBJ1-1 | . | . | TRBV6-5 | TGTGCCAGCAGTTACGTCGGTCGTAACACTGAAGCTTTCTTT | CASSYVGRNTEAFF
TRBJ1-1 | . | . | TRBV9 | TGTGCCAGCAGCGTAGTAGGGGGGAACACTGAAGCTTTCTTT | CASSVVGGNTEAFF
TRBJ2-2 | . | . | TRBV9 | TGTGCCAGCAGCACTAGGGGGGGGGCCAAGACCGGGGAGCTGTTTTTT | CASSTRGGAKTGELFF
TRBJ1-5 | . | . | TRBV15 | TGTGCCACCAGCAGAGAGCGGGAGCAGCCCCAGCATTTT | CATSREREQPQHF
TRBJ2-2 | . | few | TRBV5-1 | TGCGCCAGCAGCCCGGGACAGAACACCGGGGAGCTGTTTTTT | CASSPGQNTGELFF
TRBJ2-5 | TRBD1 | . | TRBV2 | TGTGCCAGCAGTGCGAGCAGGGGGCAAGAGACCCAGTACTTC | CASSASRGQETQYF
TRBJ2-7 | TRBD1 | . | TRBV29-1 | TGCAGCGGGACGACAGGGGACAGAAACGAGCAGTACTTC | CSGTTGDRNEQYF